The rows below give T cell receptor beta chains drawn from one sample of a study of shared clonotypes between healthy human individuals. This table comes from immunoSEQ multiplex PCR, and its TCRdb copy is limited to in-frame clones, with some not included. The table has roughly 2,300,000 clones, approximately 90% seen once. Sequencing was carried out using naive CD4+ T cells from PBMCs. All receptors derive from a man between 18 and 29 years old in good health. Some clones in this sample may be carry-over from other donors' samples. The CDR3 runs from the conserved cysteine through the conserved F or W. D genes are given only for firm matches. Some rows have no size entry. The others give once, few or many, or a class for an expanded clone.

J: TRBJ2-5; V: TRBV28; D: TRBD1; size: once; CDR3: CASSLSQGAAGTQYF; DNA: TGTGCCAGCAGTTTATCGCAGGGGGCGGCTGGGACCCAGTACTTC
J: TRBJ1-1; V: TRBV20-1; D: TRBD1; size: .; CDR3: CSARDRGEAFF; DNA: TGCAGTGCTCGGGACAGGGGGGAAGCTTTCTTT
J: TRBJ1-5; V: TRBV30; D: .; size: few; CDR3: CAWSVPYSNQPQHF; DNA: TGTGCCTGGAGTGTACCCTATAGCAATCAGCCCCAGCATTTT
J: TRBJ2-5; V: TRBV6-5; D: TRBD2; size: .; CDR3: CASSYSIAGSETQYF; DNA: TGTGCCAGCAGTTACTCCATAGCGGGAAGTGAGACCCAGTACTTC
J: TRBJ1-4; V: TRBV28; D: .; size: .; CDR3: CASSFWGSSNEKLFF; DNA: TGTGCCAGCAGTTTTTGGGGTTCCTCTAATGAAAAACTGTTTTTT
J: TRBJ2-2; V: TRBV15; D: .; size: .; CDR3: CATSRAPTGELFF; DNA: TGTGCCACCAGCAGAGCACCCACCGGGGAGCTGTTTTTT
J: TRBJ2-7; V: TRBV5-1; D: TRBD2; size: .; CDR3: CASSPGLAGGAHEQYF; DNA: TGCGCCAGCAGCCCAGGACTAGCGGGAGGGGCCCACGAGCAGTACTTC
J: TRBJ1-3; V: TRBV9; D: TRBD1; size: .; CDR3: CASSPRDRGAGNTIYF; DNA: TGTGCCAGCAGCCCCCGGGACAGGGGTGCAGGAAACACCATATATTTT
J: TRBJ1-1; V: TRBV2; D: .; size: .; CDR3: CASRDTRAGNTEAFF; DNA: TGTGCCAGCAGGGACACAAGGGCGGGGAACACTGAAGCTTTCTTT
J: TRBJ2-6; V: TRBV19; D: .; size: .; CDR3: CASSMGRGGANVLTF; DNA: TGTGCCAGTAGTATGGGGCGAGGTGGGGCCAACGTCCTGACTTTC
J: TRBJ2-1; V: TRBV4-2; D: TRBD2; size: .; CDR3: CASSRVGTSGTDEQFF; DNA: TGTGCCAGCAGCCGCGTGGGGACTAGCGGGACCGATGAGCAGTTCTTC
J: TRBJ1-2; V: TRBV5-1; D: .; size: .; CDR3: CASSPDQNYGYTF; DNA: TGCGCCAGCAGCCCAGACCAGAACTATGGCTACACCTTC
J: TRBJ1-6; V: TRBV7-9; D: .; size: .; CDR3: CASSLGEGGSYSPLHF; DNA: TGTGCCAGCAGCTTAGGAGAAGGGGGGAGTTATTCACCCCTCCACTTT
J: TRBJ1-5; V: TRBV5-1; D: .; size: .; CDR3: CASSPYVNQPQHF; DNA: TGCGCCAGCAGCCCTTATGTCAATCAGCCCCAGCATTTT
J: TRBJ2-5; V: TRBV18; D: TRBD1; size: .; CDR3: CASSPWTGGEETQYF; DNA: TGTGCCAGCTCACCCTGGACAGGGGGCGAAGAGACCCAGTACTTC
J: TRBJ1-1; V: TRBV2; D: .; size: .; CDR3: CASSLTSDRNTEAFF; DNA: TGTGCCAGCAGCCTCACTTCAGACAGAAACACTGAAGCTTTCTTT
J: TRBJ1-2; V: TRBV11-2; D: .; size: .; CDR3: CASSSLWGRRPYGYTF; DNA: TGTGCCAGCAGTTCCCTCTGGGGTCGACGTCCTTATGGCTACACCTTC
J: TRBJ1-4; V: TRBV10-3; D: .; size: .; CDR3: CAISESTGSNEKLFF; DNA: TGTGCCATCAGTGAGTCAACAGGTTCTAATGAAAAACTGTTTTTT
J: TRBJ2-2; V: TRBV19; D: .; size: .; CDR3: CASRRDLTTGELFF; DNA: TGTGCCAGTCGAAGAGACCTCACCACCGGGGAGCTGTTTTTT
J: TRBJ2-5; V: TRBV5-1; D: .; size: .; CDR3: CASSLEGIQETQYF; DNA: TGCGCCAGCAGCTTGGAGGGTATTCAAGAGACCCAGTACTTC
J: TRBJ2-1; V: TRBV18; D: TRBD2; size: .; CDR3: CASSPRLAGGYNEQFF; DNA: TGTGCCAGCTCACCACGACTAGCGGGAGGGTACAATGAGCAGTTCTTC
J: TRBJ1-3; V: TRBV21-1; D: .; size: .; CDR3: CASSDCRRTGLGNTIYF; DNA: TGTGCCAGCAGCGATTGTAGGAGGACAGGCTTGGGAAACACCATATATTTT
J: TRBJ2-2; V: TRBV7-9; D: .; size: .; CDR3: CASSLKTNTGELFF; DNA: TGTGCCAGCAGCTTAAAAACGAACACCGGGGAGCTGTTTTTT
J: TRBJ2-5; V: TRBV15; D: TRBD1; size: few; CDR3: CATSRGQGFGETQYF; DNA: TGTGCCACCAGCAGGGGACAGGGGTTTGGCGAGACCCAGTACTTC
J: TRBJ2-7; V: TRBV7-9; D: .; size: once; CDR3: CASRLPGPPEQYF; DNA: TGTGCCAGCAGACTCCCGGGACCCCCCGAGCAGTACTTC
J: TRBJ1-1; V: TRBV6-5; D: .; size: few; CDR3: CASSYGGDTEAFF; DNA: TGTGCCAGCAGTTACGGGGGAGACACTGAAGCTTTCTTT
J: TRBJ1-2; V: TRBV30; D: .; size: .; CDR3: CAWSVRVGLRGYTF; DNA: TGTGCCTGGAGTGTACGGGTTGGGCTCCGCGGCTACACCTTC
J: TRBJ2-7; V: TRBV6-1; D: .; size: .; CDR3: CASSEAARQFPYEQYF; DNA: TGTGCCAGCAGTGAAGCGGCCCGACAGTTCCCCTACGAGCAGTACTTC
J: TRBJ2-5; V: TRBV19; D: TRBD2; size: .; CDR3: CASSTGLAGKETQYF; DNA: TGTGCCAGTAGTACTGGTCTAGCGGGAAAAGAGACCCAGTACTTC
J: TRBJ1-2; V: TRBV7-2; D: .; size: .; CDR3: CASSFLTAYGYTF; DNA: TGTGCCAGCAGCTTTCTGACAGCTTATGGCTACACCTTC
J: TRBJ2-3; V: TRBV7-3; D: .; size: once; CDR3: CASSSGATDTQYF; DNA: TGTGCCAGCAGCTCGGGGGCCACAGATACGCAGTATTTT
J: TRBJ2-1; V: TRBV28; D: .; size: .; CDR3: CASSFMWNEQFF; DNA: TGTGCCAGCAGTTTTATGTGGAATGAGCAGTTCTTC
J: TRBJ2-5; V: TRBV7-9; D: .; size: once; CDR3: CASSDRGVETQYF; DNA: TGTGCCAGCAGCGACCGGGGCGTAGAGACCCAGTACTTC
J: TRBJ1-5; V: TRBV12-5; D: .; size: .; CDR3: CASGSGESNQPQHF; DNA: TGTGCTAGTGGTTCAGGGGAGAGCAATCAGCCCCAGCATTTT
J: TRBJ2-7; V: TRBV6-5; D: TRBD1; size: .; CDR3: CASSSRDRGTYEQYF; DNA: TGTGCCAGCAGTTCCCGGGACAGGGGCACCTACGAGCAGTACTTC
J: TRBJ2-1; V: TRBV7-9; D: TRBD1; size: .; CDR3: CASSLSRVGQSSYNEQFF; DNA: TGTGCCAGCAGCTTAAGCAGGGTGGGACAGAGCTCCTACAATGAGCAGTTCTTC